The 9 T cell receptor beta chains listed next were all sequenced from one sample in a study of T cell repertoires in cytomegalovirus infection (dated by TCRdb to between 2018 and 2021). The treatment or condition label for this specimen denotes: in vitro stimulation with specific CMV peptide epitopes to enrich CMV-specific T cells. Their antigen targets remain unknown. Data came from an Illumina HiSeq 1500. TCRdb reran the public reads through fastp at Q25 and MiXCR, keeping productive beta chains. Each CDR3 protein gets just one entry, which takes the most common genes and DNA from the rows behind it. Across this sample there are 110,000 or so distinct CDR3 sequences, with around 30% seen only once. The top ten hold around two fifths of the sample. Sequenced material: CD8+ T cells from cultured PBMCs, taken from culture after CMV antigen stimulation. Every receptor here comes from a human donor in good health (CMV status not recorded). Some clones in this sample may be carry-over from other donors' samples.

The chain uses TRBV28 and TRBJ2-7; 7 bases fit TRBD1. V lost 1 base to trimming and J lost 1 base; unmatched junction nucleotides: 7. The CDR3 is 16 residues long. The germline V gene has CDR1 MDHEN and CDR2 SYDVKM. CDR3 in amino acids: CASSLYIGGSSYEQYF. Here the CDR3 DNA reads TGTGCCAGCAGTTTATATATAGGGGGCAGTTCCTACGAGCAGTACTTC.

The sample holds many counts of this clonotype. The chain combines TRBV6-2 or TRBV6-3 with TRBJ2-2, with D perhaps TRBD1 or TRBD2 (5 bases each). CDR1 MNHEY and CDR2 SVGEGT come from the germline V gene. The V end lost 6 bases, the J end lost 9 bases, and 23 bases lay between the germline ends. The CDR3 sequence is 16 residues long. In DNA, the CDR3 is TGTGCCAGCAGCCACGGGACCGCGGTACCTACCAGGGAGCTGTTTTTT. Protein: CASSHGTAVPTRELFF.

V usage is TRBV6-5 and J usage is TRBJ2-4, with a tentative D call TRBD2 (5 bases). CDR3 size: 15 residues. CDR1 is MNHEY, CDR2 SVGAGI, per germline. Deletions cut 4 bases from V and 9 bases from J, with 19 bases between. CDR3 loop: CASSSMDGELAIQYF. The CDR3 region has the DNA TGTGCCAGCAGTTCCATGGACGGGGAGTTGGCCATTCAGTACTTC.

The rearrangement links TRBV19 to TRBJ1-1, with D possibly being TRBD1 (5 bases). Germline values: CDR1 LNHDA, CDR2 SQIVND (reference sequence). Trimming took off 4 bases at V and 0 bases at J, with 9 bases between the two ends. The CDR3 sequence is 14 residues long. The CDR3 region is CASSTGTLNTEAFF. CDR3 nucleotide sequence: TGTGCCAGTAGTACAGGGACGTTGAACACTGAAGCTTTCTTT. The full variable domain, its missing parts supplied by reference TRBV19 and TRBJ1-1, is DGGITQSPKYLFRKEGQNVTLSCEQNLNHDAMYWYRQDPGQGLRLIYYSQIVNDFQKGDIAEGYSVSREKKESFPLTVTSAQKNPTAFYLCASSTGTLNTEAFFGQGTRLTVV.

In its sample, this clonotype was seen many times. This chain links TRBV20-1 with TRBJ2-7; tentatively, D is TRBD2 (5 bases). CDR3 length equals 13 residues. Per the germline V gene, CDR1 is DFQATT and CDR2 is SNEGSKA (reference sequence). V lost 4 bases and J 0 bases, leaving 10 bases between the germline ends. The CDR3 DNA follows: TGCAGTGCTATTGAGACTAACTCCTACGAGCAGTACTTC. This sequence encodes CSAIETNSYEQYF.

This clonotype appeared a few times. The chain joins TRBV4-1 to TRBJ2-3, with TRBD2 as a possible D gene (6 bases). The CDR3 is 16 residues long. Germline CDR1 and CDR2: MGHRA and YSYEKL. V lost 4 bases, J lost 4 bases, and 18 bases lay in between. CDR3 residues: CASSPRVAGWADTQYF. The DNA for the CDR3 is TGCGCCAGCAGCCCTCGGGTGGCGGGGTGGGCAGATACGCAGTATTTT.

This clonotype was seen only a few times. The rearrangement joins TRBV7-2 to TRBJ2-7, with D possibly called TRBD1 or TRBD2 (5 bases each). This CDR3 has 15 residues. CDR1 is SGHTA and CDR2 is FQGNSA in the germline V gene. V gave up 3 bases and J gave up 2 bases, with 14 bases separating them. The CDR3 region has the DNA TGTGCCAGCAGCTTGGGGGTTCGCGGACCCTACGAGCAGTACTTC. Residues: CASSLGVRGPYEQYF.

This clonotype occurred many times. CDR3: CANAGQGNTIYF. The CDR3 region has the DNA TGTGCCAACGCGGGACAGGGAAACACCATATATTTT. The chain is built from TRBV7-9 and TRBJ1-3; 7 bases are shared with TRBD1. The germline CDR1 and CDR2 sequences are SEHNR and FQNEAQ (reference sequence). J was trimmed by 4 bases and V by 10 bases; bases with no gene match: 4. The CDR3 has 12 amino acids.

The V call is TRBV29-1, the J call TRBJ2-1; 11 bases are shared with TRBD1. Germline lookup yields CDR1 SQVTM and CDR2 ANQGSEA. CDR3 size: 15 residues. V lost 7 bases, J lost 1 base, and 6 bases stayed unmatched. As DNA, the CDR3 is TGCAGCGGTGCCGGGACAGGGGGATCCTACAATGAGCAGTTCTTC. The encoded protein is CSGAGTGGSYNEQFF.